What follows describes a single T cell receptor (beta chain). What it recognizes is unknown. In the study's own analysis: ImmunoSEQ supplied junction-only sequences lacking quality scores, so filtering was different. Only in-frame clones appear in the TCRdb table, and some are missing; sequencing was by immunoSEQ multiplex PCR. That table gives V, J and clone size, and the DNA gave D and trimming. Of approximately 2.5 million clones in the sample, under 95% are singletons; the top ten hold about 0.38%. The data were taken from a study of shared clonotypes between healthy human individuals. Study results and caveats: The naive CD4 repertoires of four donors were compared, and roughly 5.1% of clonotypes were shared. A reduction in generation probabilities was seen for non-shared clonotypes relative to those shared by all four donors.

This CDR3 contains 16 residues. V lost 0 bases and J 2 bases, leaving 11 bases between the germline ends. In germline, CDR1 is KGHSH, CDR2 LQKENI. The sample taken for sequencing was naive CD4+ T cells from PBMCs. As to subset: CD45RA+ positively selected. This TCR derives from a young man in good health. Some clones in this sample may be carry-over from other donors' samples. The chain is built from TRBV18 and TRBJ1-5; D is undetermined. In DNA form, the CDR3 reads TGTGCCAGCTCACCACCGGTTTGGCAGGGCAATCAGCCCCAGCATTTT. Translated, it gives CASSPPVWQGNQPQHF.